The sequence of this T cell receptor beta chain was determined in a study of T-cell memory formation after mild COVID-19. Across the whole study: Clusters of TCRs were largely donor specific. General study points: Clones that got smaller from day 15 to 85 had even CD4/CD8, while clones growing later tipped toward CD4+.

Losses at the gene ends were 6 bases for V and 1 base for J; bases not matched to a gene: 12. Germline V gives CDR1 KGHSH, CDR2 LQKENI. The CDR3 length is 16 residues. UMIs and sample barcodes were carried by the TCR alpha and TCR beta cDNA libraries that 5'RACE produced using constant-segment primers. TCRdb re-called the 5' RACE reads with MiXCR, one entry per CDR3 protein. The data contain fewer than 700,000 distinct CDR3 sequences, more than 15% of them singletons. Notes on this clonotype: Its specificity is not known.

The material sequenced was PBMCs or a T cell subset sorted from them (not recorded which). This clonotype was sampled from an adult woman who had mild COVID-19 (a few samples of this study predate the infection). Cell type and time point are not known. The chain recombines TRBV18 with TRBJ2-7; 7 nucleotides line up with TRBD1. The CDR3 DNA follows: TGTGCCAGCTCGCCCACAGGGGTGGTAGCGTCCTACGAGCAGTACTTC. Translation: CASSPTGVVASYEQYF.